Sequencing of this TCR beta chain was carried out in a study of shared clonotypes between healthy human individuals. The data were produced by immunoSEQ multiplex PCR, yet TCRdb's version contains in-frame clones alone and is incomplete. This table holds around 2,000,000 clones, just over 90% found once. Germline assignment: CDR1 SGHNT and CDR2 YYREEE (reference sequence). The CDR3 has 17 residues. V trimming: 4 bases; J trimming: 1 base; junction bases outside the gene matches: 11. Terminally differentiated effector memory CD45RA+ cells were excluded from the naive CD8 cells, which were CD45RO-negative and positively selected for CCR7.

The source material was naive CD8+ T cells from PBMCs. This chain joins TRBV5-4 and TRBJ1-1; 9 nucleotides agree with TRBD1. This clonotype originated in a man younger than 35 in good health. Some clones in this sample may be carry-over from other donors' samples. CDR3 protein: CASSLGTGLAPNTEAFF. The CDR3 nucleotides read TGTGCCAGCAGCCTCGGGACAGGGTTAGCCCCGAACACTGAAGCTTTCTTT. The variable domain in full, with the rest retrieved from reference TRBV5-4 and TRBJ1-1, is ETGVTQSPTHLIKTRGQQVTLRCSSQSGHNTVSWYQQALGQGPQFIFQYYREEENGRGNFPPRFSGLQFPNYSSELNVNALELDDSALYLCASSLGTGLAPNTEAFFGQGTRLTVV.